The 11 T cell receptor beta chains below were found in one sample sequenced in a study of CD4 and CD8 cells across lung adenocarcinoma regions. TCRdb redid the calling of the PCR reads with MiXCR, one entry per CDR3 protein. In the table there are 15,000 to 20,000 distinct CDR3 sequences, 45% to 50% of which are singletons. Sequences were obtained from CD8+ T cells from the margin of a lung tumor. These receptor sequences come from a male donor with lung adenocarcinoma. The CD4 and CD8 labels of this study may be unreliable.

The rearrangement links TRBV6-5 to TRBJ2-3; 9 bases fit TRBD2. With V trimmed by 4 bases and J by 5 bases, 16 bases remained unmatched. In germline, CDR1 is MNHEY, CDR2 SVGAGI. The CDR3 has 18 amino acids. The CDR3 loop is CASSSPGLQTSGKDTQYF. CDR3 nucleotide sequence: TGTGCCAGCAGTTCCCCCGGACTCCAGACTAGCGGTAAAGATACGCAGTATTTT.

The chain uses TRBV4-1 and TRBJ2-5; 7 nucleotides line up with TRBD2. The V gene's germline CDR1 is MGHRA and CDR2 YSYEKL. CDR3 length: 15 residues. V lost 2 bases and J lost 1; bases outside the gene matches: 4. The CDR3, as DNA: TGCGCCAGCAGCCAAACCGGGACTACCCAAGAGACCCAGTACTTC. Protein sequence: CASSQTGTTQETQYF.

This clonotype was found a few times. The V gene is TRBV11-2, the J gene TRBJ2-3; 9 positions match TRBD1. The CDR3 consists of 14 residues. Germline loops: CDR1 SGHAT, CDR2 FQNNGV. After removal of 5 bases from V and 3 bases from J, the junction contained 3 bases not matched to a gene. This CDR3 reads CASSIDRGTDTQYF. The CDR3, as DNA: TGTGCCAGCAGCATCGACAGGGGGACAGATACGCAGTATTTT.

The chain carries TRBV27 and TRBJ2-4; D might be TRBD2 (5 bases). The CDR3 is 15 residues long. Trimming took 6 bases from V and 0 from J, leaving 12 bases between them. The germline V gene encodes CDR1 MNHEY and CDR2 SMNVEV (reference sequence). CDR3 sequence: CASSLVGVAKNIQYF. The DNA of the CDR3 is TGTGCCAGCAGCCTGGTCGGGGTAGCCAAAAACATTCAGTACTTC.

On this clonotype itself: One end of the junction varies from germline; a read error may be responsible. The rearrangement joins TRBV6-1 to TRBJ2-3; weak D call: TRBD1 (5 bases). CDR3 length: 16 residues. Germline assignment: CDR1 MNHNS and CDR2 SASEGT. This chain's CDR3 is CASSEAGLWVKNTQYF. The CDR3 DNA reads TGTGCCAGCAGTGAAGCGGGGCTGTGGGTTAAGAATACTCAGTACTTT.

About this clonotype: A junction end diverges from the germline sequence, so it may reflect a read error. The V gene is TRBV6-1, the J gene TRBJ2-3, with D perhaps TRBD1 or TRBD2 (5 bases each). CDR1 is MNHNS and CDR2 is SASEGT in the germline V gene. CDR3 length: 15 amino acids. The CDR3 reads CASSPGPSATDMQYF. The CDR3 coding sequence is TGTGCCAGCAGTCCGGGGCCCTCGGCCACAGATATGCAGTACTTT.

Of note for this clonotype: The junction departs from germline at one end; a sequencing error may be responsible. This rearrangement joins TRBV27 to TRBJ2-3; possible D gene TRBD2, 6 bases. This CDR3 has 15 amino acids. CDR1 and CDR2 (germline): MNHEY, SMNVEV (reference sequence). In DNA, the CDR3 is TGTGCCAGCAGTACCCGGGGTAGCGGCCCAGAGACGCAGTATTTT. It specifies CASSTRGSGPETQYF.

This clonotype appeared a few times. The V gene is TRBV6-1, the J gene TRBJ2-1; a weak D match, TRBD2 (6 bases). V lost 0 bases to trimming and J lost 10 bases, with 31 bases between them. Germline CDR1 is MNHNS and CDR2 is SASEGT. The CDR3 runs 20 residues. CDR3 loop: CASSEAASPLFAGTPAEQFF. The CDR3 nucleotides are TGTGCCAGCAGTGAAGCGGCGAGTCCCCTCTTTGCGGGGACCCCGGCCGAGCAGTTCTTC.

V gene TRBV24-1 combines with J gene TRBJ2-1; perhaps TRBD1 as D (5 bases). The DNA end lines up better with TRBJ2-5; the J call may be wrong. The CDR3 length is 15 residues. Germline V gene sequence: CDR1 KGHDR, CDR2 SFDVKD. As DNA, the CDR3 is TGTGCCACCAGTCCGACAGATAAGTACCAAGAGACCCAGTACTTC. It encodes CATSPTDKYQETQYF.

Ten or more counts support this clonotype. The chain is built from TRBV7-2 and TRBJ1-2, with D possibly being TRBD1 (5 bases). Trimming left V 2 bases short and J 2 bases short, with 12 bases between. Germline V lookup: CDR1 SGHTA, CDR2 FQGNSA. This CDR3 region has 15 residues. The CDR3 loop reads CASSLSGGGNYGYTF. The DNA for the CDR3 is TGTGCCAGCAGCTTATCGGGGGGGGGAAACTATGGCTACACCTTC.

The sample holds one count of this clonotype. The J gene is TRBJ2-2, the V gene TRBV3-1; D might be TRBD1 (5 bases). V was shortened by 4 bases and J by 3 bases, with 12 bases between the two germline ends. Germline V gives CDR1 LGHDT, CDR2 YNNKEL (reference sequence). The CDR3 totals 15 residues. CDR3 in amino acids: CASSRIKGYTGELFF. Written as DNA, the CDR3 is TGTGCCAGCAGCCGAATAAAGGGGTACACCGGGGAGCTGTTTTTT.